This T cell receptor beta chain was sequenced during a study of T-cell reconstitution after alpha-beta-depleted transplantation in children. V shed 3 bases, J shed 5 bases, and the junction held 4 bases outside the gene matches. Germline CDR1 is KGHSH and CDR2 is LQKENI. The CDR3 spans 13 residues. Construction of the TCRbeta library involved unique molecular identifiers. MiXCR was run by TCRdb on the PCR reads, yielding one entry per CDR3 protein. The data contain about 370,000 distinct CDR3 sequences, roughly 22% of them singletons. The sequence was obtained from a human donor who donated a stem cell graft to a child with acute myeloid leukemia. This specimen was PBMCs from the stem cell graft donor, taken from the stem cell graft. The chain links TRBV18 to TRBJ2-7; 7 nucleotides line up with TRBD1. The CDR3 protein is CASSPGQWNEQYF. CDR3 nucleotides: TGTGCCAGCTCACCGGGACAGTGGAACGAGCAGTACTTC.